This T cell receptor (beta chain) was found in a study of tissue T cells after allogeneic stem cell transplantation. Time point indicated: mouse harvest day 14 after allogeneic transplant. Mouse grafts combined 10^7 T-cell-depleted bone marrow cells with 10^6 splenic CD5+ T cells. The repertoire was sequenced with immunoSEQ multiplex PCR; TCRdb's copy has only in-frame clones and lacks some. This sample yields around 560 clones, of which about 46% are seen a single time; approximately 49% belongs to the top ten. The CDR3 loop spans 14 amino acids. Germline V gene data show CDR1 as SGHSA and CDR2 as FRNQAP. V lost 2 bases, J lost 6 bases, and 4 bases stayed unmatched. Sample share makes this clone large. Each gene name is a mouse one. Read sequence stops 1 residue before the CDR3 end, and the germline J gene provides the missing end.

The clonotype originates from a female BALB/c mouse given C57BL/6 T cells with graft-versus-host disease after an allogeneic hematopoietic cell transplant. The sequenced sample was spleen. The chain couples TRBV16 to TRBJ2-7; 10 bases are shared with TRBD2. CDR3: CASSLQDWGFEQYF. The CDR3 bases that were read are TGTGCAAGCAGCTTACAGGACTGGGGGTTTGAACAGTAC.